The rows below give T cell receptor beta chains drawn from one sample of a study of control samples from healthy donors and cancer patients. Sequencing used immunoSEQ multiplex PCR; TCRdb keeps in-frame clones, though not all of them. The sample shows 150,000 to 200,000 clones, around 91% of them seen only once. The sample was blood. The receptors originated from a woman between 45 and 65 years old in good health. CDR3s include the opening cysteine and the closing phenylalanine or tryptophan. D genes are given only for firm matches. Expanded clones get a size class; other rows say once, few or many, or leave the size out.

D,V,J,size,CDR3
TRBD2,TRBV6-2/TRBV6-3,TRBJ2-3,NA,CASSWTSGRARTDTQYF
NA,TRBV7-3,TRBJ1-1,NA,CASSSLGGNTEAFF
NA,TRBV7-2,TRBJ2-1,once,CASSLGGQQFF
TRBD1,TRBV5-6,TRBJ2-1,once,CASSPGQAYNEQFF
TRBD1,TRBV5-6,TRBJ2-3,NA,CASSKRGQGLDTQYF
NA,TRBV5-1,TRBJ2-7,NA,CASSLGVNEQYF
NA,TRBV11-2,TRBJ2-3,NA,CASSLDPSVDTQYF
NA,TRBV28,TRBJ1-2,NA,CASSFRSTDGYTF
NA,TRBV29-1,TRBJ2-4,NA,CSVEESPGGIQYF
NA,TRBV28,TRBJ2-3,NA,CASSKESIGTDTQYF
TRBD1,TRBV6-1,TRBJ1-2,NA,CASSEELWDRTYGYTF
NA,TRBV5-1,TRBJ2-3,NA,CASSAFGGRPTSTDTQYF
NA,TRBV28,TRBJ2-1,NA,CASNVKQGLLLF
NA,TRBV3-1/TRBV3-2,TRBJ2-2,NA,CASSQGGELFF
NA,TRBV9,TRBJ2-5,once,CASSVEGRETQYF
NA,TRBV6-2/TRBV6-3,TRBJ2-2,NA,CASSFGTPDRGGELFF
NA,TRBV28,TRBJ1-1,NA,CASSFNRVAFF
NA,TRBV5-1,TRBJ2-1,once,CASSPRLNYQYNEQFF
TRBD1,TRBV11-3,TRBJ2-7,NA,CASSLARGSLEQYF
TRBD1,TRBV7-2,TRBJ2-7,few,CASSGGQGAYEQYF
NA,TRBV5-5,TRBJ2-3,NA,CASSLFWSTDTQYF
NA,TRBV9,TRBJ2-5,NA,CASSAPEETQYF
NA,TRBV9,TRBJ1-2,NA,CASSVGVGPNYGYTF
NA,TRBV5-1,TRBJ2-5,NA,CASSLEGRGETQYF
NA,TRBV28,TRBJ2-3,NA,CASSSPRFYTQYF
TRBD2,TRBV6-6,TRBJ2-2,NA,CASSRSGTKANTGELFF
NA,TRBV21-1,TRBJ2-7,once,CASSTNEQYF
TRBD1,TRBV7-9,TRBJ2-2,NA,CASSPRTGKSLGGELFF
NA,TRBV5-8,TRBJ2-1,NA,CASSLSQGFYNEQFF
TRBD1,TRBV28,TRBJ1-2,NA,CASSLGGQGTQGYTF
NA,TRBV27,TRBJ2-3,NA,CASSLGRASDTQYF
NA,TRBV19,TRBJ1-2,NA,CASSSGDWVYGYTF
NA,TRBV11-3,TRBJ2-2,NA,CASSSLGTGELFF
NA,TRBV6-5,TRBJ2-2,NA,CASTPAGNTGELFF
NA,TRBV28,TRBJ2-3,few,CASSSTVRTDTQYF
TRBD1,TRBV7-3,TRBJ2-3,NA,CASSIDRVTQYF
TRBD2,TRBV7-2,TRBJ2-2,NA,CASSRGLANTGELFF
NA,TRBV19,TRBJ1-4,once,CASSPRTLEKLFF
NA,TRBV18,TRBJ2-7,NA,CASSPLPGYTGEQYF
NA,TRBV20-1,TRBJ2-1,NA,CSARDMSKGFF
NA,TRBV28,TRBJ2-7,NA,CASSWGGYEQYF
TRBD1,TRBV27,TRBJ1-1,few,CASSLGTGNTEAFF
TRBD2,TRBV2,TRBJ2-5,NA,CASSSSSGGAGQTQYF
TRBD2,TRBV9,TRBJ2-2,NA,CASSVGRGVSNTGELFF
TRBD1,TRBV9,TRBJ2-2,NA,CASSVFQGAGTGELFF
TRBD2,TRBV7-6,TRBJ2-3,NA,CASSLGGSGGASYTQYF